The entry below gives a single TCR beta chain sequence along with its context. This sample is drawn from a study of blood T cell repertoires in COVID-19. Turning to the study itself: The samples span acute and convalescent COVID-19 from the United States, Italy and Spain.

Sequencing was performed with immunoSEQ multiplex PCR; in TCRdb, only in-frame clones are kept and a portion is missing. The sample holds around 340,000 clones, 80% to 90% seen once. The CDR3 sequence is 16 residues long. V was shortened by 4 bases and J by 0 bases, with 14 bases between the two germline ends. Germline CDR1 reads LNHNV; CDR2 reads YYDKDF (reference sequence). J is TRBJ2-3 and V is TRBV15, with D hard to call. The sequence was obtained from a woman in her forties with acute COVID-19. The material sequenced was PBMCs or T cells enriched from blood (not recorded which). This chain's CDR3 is CATSKGEVSSTDTQYF. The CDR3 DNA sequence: TGTGCCACCAGCAAAGGAGAAGTCTCGAGCACAGATACGCAGTATTTT.